The clone carrying this TCR beta chain was counted at least ten times. The antigen is not known. Treatment was busulfan-fludarabine conditioning, a marrow graft, and cyclophosphamide on days +3 and +4. This specimen belongs to a study of T cells after posttransplantation cyclophosphamide. Study-wide points: Skin or GI-infiltrating T cells shared few TRB sequences with blood. Donor CD8+ memory clones often dominated recipient blood repertoires at later times.

The CDR3 contains 13 residues. The V and J ends lost 6 bases and 9 bases respectively, with 16 bases between them. Germline V gives CDR1 SGDLS, CDR2 YYNGEE. Clones were read by immunoSEQ multiplex PCR, and TCRdb kept only the in-frame ones, dropping some. The sample holds 7,000 to 9,500 clones, and no clone turns up only once. The input for sequencing was PBMCs, taken around 350 days after allogeneic stem cell transplant with posttransplant cyclophosphamide. The rearrangement links TRBV9 to TRBJ2-1; D perhaps matches TRBD2 (5 bases). This receptor was identified in a male patient aged 50 to 60 who received an allogeneic stem cell transplant from a related donor and was CMV-positive. Some T cells may arise from the graft donor. The CDR3 DNA reads as TGTGCCAGCACCTCACCCCTAGCAAGTGAGCAGTTCTTC. Protein product: CASTSPLASEQFF.